These T cell receptor beta chains were read from a single sample in a study of T-cell reconstitution after alpha-beta-depleted transplantation in children. MiXCR, applied by TCRdb to the PCR reads, yields one record per CDR3 protein. The data show 60,000 to 80,000 distinct CDR3 sequences, about 7.3% seen once. The sample in question was PBMCs from the stem cell graft donor, obtained from the stem cell graft. The receptor set was obtained from a human donor who donated a stem cell graft to a child with acute lymphoblastic leukemia. Both conserved end residues are part of each CDR3. The order of the fields is D gene, clone size, V gene, J gene, CDR3 DNA, CDR3 protein. The D gene is left open where the match is weak. Size is omitted from some rows. Given values are once, few, many or a class for expanded clones.

TRBD2	-	TRBV6-5	TRBJ2-5	TGTGCCAGCAGTTCACTAGCGGGGGGAGAGACCCAGTACTTC	CASSSLAGGETQYF
-	many	TRBV5-1	TRBJ1-2	TGCGCCAGCAGTTCTTTAGCCGGATCCACTAACTATGGCTACACCTTC	CASSSLAGSTNYGYTF
-	-	TRBV20-1	TRBJ2-1	TGCAGTGCTAGAGATCCGATGGTTCTAAATGAGCAGTTCTTC	CSARDPMVLNEQFF
TRBD2	many	TRBV7-2	TRBJ2-4	TGTGCCAGCAGCTTAGGCGGGGGTACCGGTGGCATTCAGTACTTC	CASSLGGGTGGIQYF
TRBD1	-	TRBV7-9	TRBJ2-2	TGTGCCAGCAGCTTGACCGGGACAGGGGATACCACCGGGGAGCTGTTTTTT	CASSLTGTGDTTGELFF
-	many	TRBV20-1	TRBJ1-1	TGCAGTGCTAGAGTCAGGGCGAACACTGAAGCTTTCTTT	CSARVRANTEAFF
-	many	TRBV24-1	TRBJ2-6	TGTGCCACCAGTGATTTTTCAGGCTCTGGGGCCAACGTCCTGACTTTC	CATSDFSGSGANVLTF
-	-	TRBV3-1	TRBJ1-1	TGTGCCAGCAGCCCTGGGGATACGGGTGCTCGAGCTTTCTTT	CASSPGDTGARAFF
-	many	TRBV12-3/TRBV12-4	TRBJ1-3	TGTGCCAGCACCACAGATGTACAGGGAGAACTTAACACCATATATTTT	CASTTDVQGELNTIYF
-	-	TRBV7-8	TRBJ2-1	TGTGCCGGCAGCGCCCGACTAGTATTAGCCGACAATGAGCAGATCTTC	CAGSARLVLADNEQIF
TRBD1	many	TRBV10-3	TRBJ2-5	TGTGCCATCAGGGGACAGGGCCAAGAGACCCAGTACTTC	CAIRGQGQETQYF
-	-	TRBV9	TRBJ2-2	TGTGCCAGCAGCCCCCCCTTGGCCACCGGGGAGCTGTTTTTT	CASSPPLATGELFF
TRBD2	medium-sized	TRBV4-3	TRBJ2-7	TGCGCCAGCAGCCAAGATGGTACGGGGGGAGCCTACGAGCAGTACTTC	CASSQDGTGGAYEQYF
TRBD2	many	TRBV25-1	TRBJ2-1	TGTGCCAGCAGTGAAGTAGGGAGTAGCGGGATCACCTACCCATTCTTC	CASSEVGSSGITYPFF
-	many	TRBV5-1	TRBJ1-2	TGCGCCAGCAGCCCACCGAAACAGGGAGTTCATGGCTACACCTTC	CASSPPKQGVHGYTF
-	many	TRBV6-5	TRBJ1-5	TGTGCCAGCAGTTACTCGAGGAATCTCAATCAGCCCCAGCATTTT	CASSYSRNLNQPQHF
TRBD2	many	TRBV7-2	TRBJ2-1	TGTGCCAGCAGCTTTCAACTAGCGGGGGGTGGCGAGCAGTTCTTC	CASSFQLAGGGEQFF
-	-	TRBV2	TRBJ1-5	TGTGCCAGCAGTGAAACGGCAACCAGCAATCAGCCCCAGCATTTT	CASSETATSNQPQHF
TRBD1	many	TRBV7-3	TRBJ2-1	TGTGCCAGCAGCTCCCCGACAGGGCTGGAGCGCGATGAGCAGTTCTTC	CASSSPTGLERDEQFF
TRBD2	-	TRBV10-1	TRBJ2-1	TGCGCCATCAGTATACTAGCGGGAGGGCCGAACAATGAGCAGTTCTTC	CAISILAGGPNNEQFF
-	many	TRBV4-2	TRBJ2-7	TGTGCCAGCAGCCAAGATATCCCCCGGGTTGTAACCTCCTACGAGCAGTACTTC	CASSQDIPRVVTSYEQYF
TRBD1	-	TRBV28	TRBJ1-1	TGTGCCAGCAGTTATTTACGGACAGGGTTGAACACTGAAGCTTTCTTT	CASSYLRTGLNTEAFF
TRBD1	-	TRBV25-1	TRBJ1-5	TGTGCCAGCAGCCGGGGACAGGGGACATATCAGCCCCAGCATTTT	CASSRGQGTYQPQHF
-	many	TRBV5-1	TRBJ2-7	TGCGCCAGCAGCTTGGGCAGCACTATTAGCTCCTACGAGCAGTACTTC	CASSLGSTISSYEQYF
TRBD1	-	TRBV28	TRBJ1-5	TGTGCCAGCCAGACAGGGAGGGATCAGCCCCAGCATTTT	CASQTGRDQPQHF
-	few	TRBV12-3/TRBV12-4	TRBJ1-1	TGTGCCAGCAGTTTAGCGGGAAGGGGTGAAGCTTTCTTT	CASSLAGRGEAFF
TRBD1	many	TRBV7-9	TRBJ2-1	TGTGCCAGCAGCCCGGCGACAGGGCACGGCTACAATGAGCAGTTCTTC	CASSPATGHGYNEQFF
TRBD1	many	TRBV7-2	TRBJ2-1	TGTGCCAGCGGCTCAAGCTTATTTCGACAGGGGGGAAATGAGCAGTTCTTC	CASGSSLFRQGGNEQFF
TRBD2	many	TRBV5-1	TRBJ2-5	TGCGCCAGCAGCTTGGCCGTTAGCGGGGGGATAGAGACCCAGTACTTC	CASSLAVSGGIETQYF
TRBD1	many	TRBV24-1	TRBJ1-5	TGTGCCACCCGGGGACAGGGGGCTGGTCAGCCCCAGCATTTT	CATRGQGAGQPQHF
TRBD2	many	TRBV29-1	TRBJ2-2	TGCAGCGTTGGGCCCCCTTCCTCGGGGGGGCTGAGCGGGGAGCTGTTTTTT	CSVGPPSSGGLSGELFF
-	many	TRBV3-1	TRBJ2-2	TGTGCCAGCAGCCCATTGAACGTAGCCGGGGAGCTGTTTTTT	CASSPLNVAGELFF
-	many	TRBV5-1	TRBJ2-3	TGCGCCAGCAGCTTGGGGGAGCAGCGTAGCACAGATACGCAGTATTTT	CASSLGEQRSTDTQYF
TRBD1	many	TRBV7-9	TRBJ2-2	TGTGCCAGCACCAGGGACAGGGAGGACACCGGGGAGCTGTTTTTT	CASTRDREDTGELFF
TRBD1	many	TRBV28	TRBJ1-6	TGTGCCAGCATGCAGGGGGGGAATTCACCCCTCCACTTT	CASMQGGNSPLHF
-	many	TRBV27	TRBJ1-5	TGTGCCAGCAGTTTAAGTTATAATCAGCCCCAGCATTTT	CASSLSYNQPQHF
TRBD1	few	TRBV18	TRBJ1-6	TGTGCCAGCTCACCGACAGGGGGGGATTCACCCCTCCACTTT	CASSPTGGDSPLHF
-	many	TRBV9	TRBJ1-1	TGTGCCAGCAGCTACACCGGGGGCCTTGAAGCTTTCTTT	CASSYTGGLEAFF
-	-	TRBV6-2/TRBV6-3	TRBJ1-5	TGTGCCAGCACTCCCGAGGGGACACGCAATCAGCCCCAGCATTTT	CASTPEGTRNQPQHF
-	many	TRBV2	TRBJ2-5	TGTGCCAGCGGGACCCCCGGCGTGGAGACCCAGTACTTC	CASGTPGVETQYF
-	few	TRBV7-9	TRBJ2-1	TGTGCCAGCAGCTCCCAAACCCCCCCGGAGCAGTTCTTC	CASSSQTPPEQFF
-	few	TRBV27	TRBJ1-4	TGTGCCAGCAGAACTGGGGCCGGAAAACTGTTTTTT	CASRTGAGKLFF
-	many	TRBV18	TRBJ2-7	TGTGCCAGCTCACCTAGCGGAACCTACGAGCAGTACTTC	CASSPSGTYEQYF
-	few	TRBV6-1	TRBJ2-3	TGTGCCAGCAGTGAGCGACTAGTTCTGTATTTT	CASSERLVLYF
-	many	TRBV12-3/TRBV12-4	TRBJ2-7	TGTGCCAGCAGTTTATCCAGGGCGCCCGCCTCCTACGAGCAGTACTTC	CASSLSRAPASYEQYF
-	-	TRBV28	TRBJ2-1	TGTGCCAGCAGTTTACGAGGGGTAGGCAATGAGCAGTTCTTC	CASSLRGVGNEQFF
-	few	TRBV9	TRBJ2-7	TGTGCCAGCAGCGTAGGGGAACTAGCCCGCTACGAGCAGTACTTC	CASSVGELARYEQYF
TRBD2	many	TRBV5-1	TRBJ2-1	TGCGCCAGCAGCTCGGGACTAGCAGAAAGGCAGTTCTTC	CASSSGLAERQFF
-	-	TRBV5-4	TRBJ2-7	TGTGCCAGCAGCTTGGCAGGCGGGACAACGACCTACGAGCAGTACTTC	CASSLAGGTTTYEQYF
TRBD2	-	TRBV6-4	TRBJ2-1	TGTGCCAGCAGTGACTCTCAGCGGGGGTCATACAATGAGCAGTTCTTC	CASSDSQRGSYNEQFF
-	few	TRBV7-8	TRBJ2-1	TGTGCCAGCAGTCACCCGGCGGGGCAACCGAATAAGTTCTTC	CASSHPAGQPNKFF
TRBD1	many	TRBV20-1	TRBJ1-1	TGCAGTGCTAGAGGTCCTGGGACAGGGAGTTTTGAAGCTTTCTTT	CSARGPGTGSFEAFF
-	many	TRBV11-1	TRBJ2-3	TGTGCCAGCAGCGAACAACAGGGCACAGATACGCAGTATTTT	CASSEQQGTDTQYF
-	-	TRBV5-2	TRBJ1-5	TGTGCCATGGGCCCCGGGGAGGTTACGCCCCAGCATTTT	CAMGPGEVTPQHF
-	many	TRBV10-3	TRBJ2-2	TGTGCCATCAGTGGCGGGTCTATAGACACCGGGGAGCTGTTTTTT	CAISGGSIDTGELFF